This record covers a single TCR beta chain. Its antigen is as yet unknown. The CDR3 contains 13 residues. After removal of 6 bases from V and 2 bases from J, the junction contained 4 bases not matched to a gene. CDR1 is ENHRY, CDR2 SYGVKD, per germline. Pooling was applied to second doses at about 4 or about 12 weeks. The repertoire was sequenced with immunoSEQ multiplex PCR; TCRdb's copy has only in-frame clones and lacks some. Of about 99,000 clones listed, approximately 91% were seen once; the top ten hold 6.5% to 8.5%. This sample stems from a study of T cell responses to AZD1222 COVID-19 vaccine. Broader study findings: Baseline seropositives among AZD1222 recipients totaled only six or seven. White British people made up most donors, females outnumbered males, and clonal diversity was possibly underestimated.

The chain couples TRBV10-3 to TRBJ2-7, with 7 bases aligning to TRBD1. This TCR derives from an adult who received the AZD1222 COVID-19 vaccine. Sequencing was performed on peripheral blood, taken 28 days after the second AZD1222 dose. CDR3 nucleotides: TGTGCCATCAGGAGACAGGGACCCTACGAGCAGTACTTC. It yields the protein CAIRRQGPYEQYF.